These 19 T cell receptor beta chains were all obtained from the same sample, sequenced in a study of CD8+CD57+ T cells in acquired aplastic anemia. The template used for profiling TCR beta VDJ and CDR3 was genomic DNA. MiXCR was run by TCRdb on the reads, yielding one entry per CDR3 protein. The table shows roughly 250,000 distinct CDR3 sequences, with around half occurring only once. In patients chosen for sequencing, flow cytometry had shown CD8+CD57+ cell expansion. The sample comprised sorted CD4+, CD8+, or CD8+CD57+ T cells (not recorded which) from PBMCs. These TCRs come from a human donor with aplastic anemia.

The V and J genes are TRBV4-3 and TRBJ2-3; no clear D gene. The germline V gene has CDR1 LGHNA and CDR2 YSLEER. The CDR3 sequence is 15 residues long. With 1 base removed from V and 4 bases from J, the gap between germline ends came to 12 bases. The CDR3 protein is CASSQGLSDADTQYF. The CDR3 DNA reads TGCGCCAGCAGCCAAGGCCTCAGTGATGCAGATACGCAGTATTTT.

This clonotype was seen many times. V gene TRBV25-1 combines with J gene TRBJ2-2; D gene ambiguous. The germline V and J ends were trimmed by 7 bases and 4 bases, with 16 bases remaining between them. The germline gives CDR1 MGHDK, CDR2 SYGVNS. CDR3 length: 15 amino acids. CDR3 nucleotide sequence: TGTGCCAGCAAAGGATGGCAGTCAAGCACCGGGGAGCTGTTTTTT. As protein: CASKGWQSSTGELFF. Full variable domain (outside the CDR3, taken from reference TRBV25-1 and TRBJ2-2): EADIYQTPRYLVIGTGKKITLECSQTMGHDKMYWYQQDPGMELHLIHYSYGVNSTEKGDLSSESTVSRIRTEHFPLTLESARPSHTSQYLCASKGWQSSTGELFFGEGSRLTVL.

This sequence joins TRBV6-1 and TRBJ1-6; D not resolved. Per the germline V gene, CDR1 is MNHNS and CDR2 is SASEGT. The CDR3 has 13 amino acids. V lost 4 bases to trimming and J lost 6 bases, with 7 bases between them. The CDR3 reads CASSAEVNSPLHF. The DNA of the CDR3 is TGTGCCAGCAGTGCAGAGGTTAATTCACCCCTCCACTTT.

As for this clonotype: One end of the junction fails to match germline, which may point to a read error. CDR3 nucleotide sequence: TGTGCCAGCAACTTATGGCTCACTGAAGCTTTCTTT. Its protein product is CASNLWLTEAFF. The rearrangement links TRBV7-2 to TRBJ1-1; D is unclear. Germline CDR1 is SGHTA and CDR2 is FQGNSA. This CDR3 comprises 12 residues. The variable domain in full, with the rest retrieved from reference TRBV7-2 and TRBJ1-1, is GAGVSQSPSNKVTEKGKDVELRCDPISGHTALYWYRQSLGQGLEFLIYFQGNSAPDKSGLPSDRFSAERTGGSVSTLTIQRTQQEDSAVYLCASNLWLTEAFFGQGTRLTVV.

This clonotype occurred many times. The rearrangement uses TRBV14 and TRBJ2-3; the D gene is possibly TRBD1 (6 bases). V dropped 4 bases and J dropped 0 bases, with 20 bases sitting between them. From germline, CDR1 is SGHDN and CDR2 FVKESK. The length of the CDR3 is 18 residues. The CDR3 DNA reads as TGTGCCAGCAGCCGCAGGAAAGGGACACCCTCAAGCACAGATACGCAGTATTTT. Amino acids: CASSRRKGTPSSTDTQYF.

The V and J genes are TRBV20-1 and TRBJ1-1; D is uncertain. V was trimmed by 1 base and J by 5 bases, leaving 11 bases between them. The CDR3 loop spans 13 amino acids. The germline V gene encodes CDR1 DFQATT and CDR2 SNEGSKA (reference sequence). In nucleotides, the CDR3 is TGCAGTGCTAGAGTCATTACGGGGACTGAAGCTTTCTTT. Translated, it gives CSARVITGTEAFF.

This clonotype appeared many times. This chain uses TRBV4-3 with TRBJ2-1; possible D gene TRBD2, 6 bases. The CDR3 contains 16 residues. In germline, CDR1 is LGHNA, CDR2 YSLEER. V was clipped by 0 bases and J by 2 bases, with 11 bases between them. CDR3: CASSQEWRDAYNEQFF. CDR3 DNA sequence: TGCGCCAGCAGCCAAGAATGGAGGGATGCCTACAATGAGCAGTTCTTC.

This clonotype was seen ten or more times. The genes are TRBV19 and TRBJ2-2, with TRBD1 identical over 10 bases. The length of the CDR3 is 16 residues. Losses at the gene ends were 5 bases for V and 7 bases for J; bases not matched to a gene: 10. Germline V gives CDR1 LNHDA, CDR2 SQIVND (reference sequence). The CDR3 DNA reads TGTGCCAGTAGTCAACCCGGGACAGGGGCGGGCGGGGAGCTGTTTTTT. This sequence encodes CASSQPGTGAGGELFF.

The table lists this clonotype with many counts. This chain's CDR3 is CASSRGGNYEQYF. The CDR3 DNA sequence: TGTGCCAGCAGTCGGGGGGGGAACTACGAGCAGTACTTC. The V and J genes are TRBV12-3 or TRBV12-4 and TRBJ2-7; 8 bases are shared with TRBD2. Unmatched junction bases numbered 3, after V lost 5 bases and J lost 3 bases. The CDR3 loop spans 13 amino acids.

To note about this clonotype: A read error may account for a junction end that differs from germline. This chain's CDR3 is CVSSERGATNEKLFF. In nucleotides, the CDR3 is TGTGTCAGCAGTGAACGGGGCGCAACTAATGAAAAACTGTTTTTT. The J gene is TRBJ1-4, the V gene TRBV2; possible D gene TRBD1, 5 bases. The CDR3 consists of 15 residues. Per germline, CDR1 SNHLY and CDR2 FYNNEI.

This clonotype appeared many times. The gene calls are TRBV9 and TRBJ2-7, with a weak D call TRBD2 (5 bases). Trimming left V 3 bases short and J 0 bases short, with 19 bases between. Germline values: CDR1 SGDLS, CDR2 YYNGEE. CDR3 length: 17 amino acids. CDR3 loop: CASSGDPSGKSSYEQYF. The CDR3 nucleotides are TGTGCCAGCAGCGGAGACCCCAGCGGAAAAAGCTCCTACGAGCAGTACTTC.

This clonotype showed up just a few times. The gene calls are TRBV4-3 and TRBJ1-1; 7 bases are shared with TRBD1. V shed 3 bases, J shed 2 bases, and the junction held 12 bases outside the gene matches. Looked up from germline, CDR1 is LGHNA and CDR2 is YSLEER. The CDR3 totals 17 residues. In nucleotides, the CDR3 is TGCGCCAGCAGCCATCTCTTCGCCGGGACAGCCAACACTGAAGCTTTCTTT. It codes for CASSHLFAGTANTEAFF.

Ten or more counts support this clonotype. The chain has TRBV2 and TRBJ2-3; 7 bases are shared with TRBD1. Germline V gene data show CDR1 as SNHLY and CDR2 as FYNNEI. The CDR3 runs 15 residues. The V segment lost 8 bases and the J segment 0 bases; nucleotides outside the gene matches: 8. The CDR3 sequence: CASGTLTGSTDTQYF. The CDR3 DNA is TGTGCCAGCGGAACTCTGACAGGGAGCACAGATACGCAGTATTTT.

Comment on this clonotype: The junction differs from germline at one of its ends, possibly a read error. CDR3 DNA: TGTGCCAGCACCGAGGGAGGGGGCCGACGCTTC. Protein product: CASTEGGGRRF. This chain connects TRBV7-9 to TRBJ1-2; 7 bases line up with TRBD1. There are 11 residues in the CDR3. Germline CDR1 and CDR2: SEHNR and FQNEAQ (reference sequence).

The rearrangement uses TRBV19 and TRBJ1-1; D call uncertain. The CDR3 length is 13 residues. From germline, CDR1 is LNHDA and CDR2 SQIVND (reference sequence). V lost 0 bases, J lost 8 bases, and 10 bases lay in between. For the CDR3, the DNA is TGTGCCAGTAGTATAGATTGGAGAGCGGAAGCTTTCTTT. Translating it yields CASSIDWRAEAFF.

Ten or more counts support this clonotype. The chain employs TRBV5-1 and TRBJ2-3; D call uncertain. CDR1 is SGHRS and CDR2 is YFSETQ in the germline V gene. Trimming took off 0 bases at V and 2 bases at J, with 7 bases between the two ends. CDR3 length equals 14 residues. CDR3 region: CASSLDSHTDTQYF. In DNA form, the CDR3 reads TGCGCCAGCAGCTTGGATTCCCACACAGATACGCAGTATTTT.

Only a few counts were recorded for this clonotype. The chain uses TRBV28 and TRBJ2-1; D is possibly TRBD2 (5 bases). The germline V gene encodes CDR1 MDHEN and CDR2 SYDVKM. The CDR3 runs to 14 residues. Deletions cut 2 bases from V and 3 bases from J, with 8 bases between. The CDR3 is CASSLGSLYNEQFF. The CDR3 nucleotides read TGTGCCAGCAGTTTAGGGAGTCTCTACAATGAGCAGTTCTTC.

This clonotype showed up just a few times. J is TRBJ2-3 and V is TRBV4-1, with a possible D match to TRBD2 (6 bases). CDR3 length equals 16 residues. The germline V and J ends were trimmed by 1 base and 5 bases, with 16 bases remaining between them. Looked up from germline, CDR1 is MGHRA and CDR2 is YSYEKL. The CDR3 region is CASSQAKSAGLDTQYF. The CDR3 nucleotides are TGCGCCAGCAGCCAAGCGAAGTCGGCGGGACTAGATACGCAGTATTTT.

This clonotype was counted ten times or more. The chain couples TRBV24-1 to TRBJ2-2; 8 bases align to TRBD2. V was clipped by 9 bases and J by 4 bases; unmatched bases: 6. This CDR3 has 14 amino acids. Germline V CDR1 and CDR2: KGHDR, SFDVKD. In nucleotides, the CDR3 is TGTGCCACCGGGCGGGGGGCCTTCACCGGGGAGCTGTTTTTT. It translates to CATGRGAFTGELFF.